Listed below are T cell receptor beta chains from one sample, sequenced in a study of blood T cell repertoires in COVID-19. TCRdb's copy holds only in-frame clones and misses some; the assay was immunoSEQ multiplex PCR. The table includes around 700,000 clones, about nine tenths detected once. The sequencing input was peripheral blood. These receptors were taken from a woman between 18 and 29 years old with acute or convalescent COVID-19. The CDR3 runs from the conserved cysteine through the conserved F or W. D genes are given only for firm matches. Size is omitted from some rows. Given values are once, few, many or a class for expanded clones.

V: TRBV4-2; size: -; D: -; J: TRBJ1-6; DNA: TGTGCCAGCAGCCAAGACGGGAAGGGTGATTCACCCCTCCACTTT; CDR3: CASSQDGKGDSPLHF
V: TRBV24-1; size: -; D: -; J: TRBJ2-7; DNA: TGTGCCACCAGTGATCGTGAGGGATCCTACGAGCAGTACTTC; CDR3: CATSDREGSYEQYF
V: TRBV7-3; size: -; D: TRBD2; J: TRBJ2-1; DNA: TGTGCCAGCAGCTTAGGTGGGACTAGCGGATATCACAATGAGCAGTTCTTC; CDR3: CASSLGGTSGYHNEQFF
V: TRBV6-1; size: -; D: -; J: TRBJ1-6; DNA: TGTGCCAGCAGTGAGATGACACCCCTACCCCTCCACTTT; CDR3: CASSEMTPLPLHF
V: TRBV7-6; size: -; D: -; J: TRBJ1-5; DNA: TGTGCCAGCAGCTTAGAGGCAGGGGGCAATCAGCCCCAGCATTTT; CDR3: CASSLEAGGNQPQHF
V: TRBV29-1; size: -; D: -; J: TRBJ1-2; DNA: -; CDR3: CSVDFRGYGYTF
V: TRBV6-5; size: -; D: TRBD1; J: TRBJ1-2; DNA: TGTGCCAGCGGCGACAGGGGATATAACTATGGCTACACCTTC; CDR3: CASGDRGYNYGYTF
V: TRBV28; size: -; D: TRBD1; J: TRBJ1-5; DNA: TGTGCCAGCAACCCAACAGGGGGTGGTCAGCCCCAGCATTTT; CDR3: CASNPTGGGQPQHF
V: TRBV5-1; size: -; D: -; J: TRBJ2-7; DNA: TGCGCCAGCAGCTCCCTACCGACGGGAATCTACGAGCAGTACTTC; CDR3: CASSSLPTGIYEQYF
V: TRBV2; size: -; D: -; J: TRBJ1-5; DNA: TGTGCCAGCAGTCCCGGGACACCGAATCAGCCCCAGCATTTT; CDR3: CASSPGTPNQPQHF
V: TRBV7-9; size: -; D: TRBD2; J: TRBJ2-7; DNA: TGTGCCAGCACTGCGGGGGGTCCCTACGAGCAGTACTTC; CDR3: CASTAGGPYEQYF
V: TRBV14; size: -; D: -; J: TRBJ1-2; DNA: TGTGCCAGCAGCCAAGGTCCCAGGGCCTTATGGTATGGCTACACCTTC; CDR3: CASSQGPRALWYGYTF
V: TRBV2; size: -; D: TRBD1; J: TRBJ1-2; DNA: TGTGCCCAGGGGGGACCGGCTAACTATGGCTACACCTTC; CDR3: CAQGGPANYGYTF
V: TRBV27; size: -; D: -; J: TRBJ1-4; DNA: TGTGCCAGCAGTTTAAGGAGGGTGGGCGAAAAACTGTTTTTT; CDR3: CASSLRRVGEKLFF
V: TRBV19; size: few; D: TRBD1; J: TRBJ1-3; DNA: TGTGCCAGTAGTTCGTTCAGGGGGCTCTCTGGAAACACCATATATTTT; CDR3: CASSSFRGLSGNTIYF
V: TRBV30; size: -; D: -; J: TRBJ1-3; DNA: TGTGCCTGGAGTTTTGGGGCCGGATCTGGAAACACCATATATTTT; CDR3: CAWSFGAGSGNTIYF
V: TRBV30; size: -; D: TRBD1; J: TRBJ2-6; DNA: TGTGCCTGGTCCACCCCCGCCCGGGACAGGGTGTCTGGGGCCAACGTCCTGACTTTC; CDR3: CAWSTPARDRVSGANVLTF
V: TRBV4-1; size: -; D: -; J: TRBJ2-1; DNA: TGCGCCAGCAGCCATGAACGGGGCTCCTACAATGAGCAGTTCTTC; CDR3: CASSHERGSYNEQFF
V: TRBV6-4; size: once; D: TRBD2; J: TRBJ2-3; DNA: TGTGCCAGCAGTCACTCGAGCGGGGGGGCCTCAGATACGCAGTATTTT; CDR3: CASSHSSGGASDTQYF
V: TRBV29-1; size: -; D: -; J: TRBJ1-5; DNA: TGCAGCGTTGAAGATACGGGGGGCCCCAGGCATTTT; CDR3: CSVEDTGGPRHF
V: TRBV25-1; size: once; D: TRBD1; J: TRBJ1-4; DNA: TGTGCCAGCAGTCCCTTACAGGGGGGAACGGAAAAACTGTTTTTT; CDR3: CASSPLQGGTEKLFF
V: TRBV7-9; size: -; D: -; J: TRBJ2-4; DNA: TGTGCCAGCAGCCCCCTGGGCAGCCTAGCCAAAAACATTCAGTACTTC; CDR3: CASSPLGSLAKNIQYF
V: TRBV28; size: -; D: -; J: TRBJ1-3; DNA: TGTGCCAGCAGTTTAAGGACAGCCCTCTCTGGAAACACCATATATTTT; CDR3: CASSLRTALSGNTIYF
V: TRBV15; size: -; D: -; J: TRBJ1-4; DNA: TGTGCCACCTTTGACTCACATACAACTAATGAAAAACTGTTTTTT; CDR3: CATFDSHTTNEKLFF
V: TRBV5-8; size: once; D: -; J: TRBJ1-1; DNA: TGTGCCAGCAGCTTGGAAGGGGGGGAGAACACTGAAGCTTTCTTT; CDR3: CASSLEGGENTEAFF
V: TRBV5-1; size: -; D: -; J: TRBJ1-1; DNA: TGCGCCAGCAGCTTGGCAGGACAACTAAACACTGAAGCTTTCTTT; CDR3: CASSLAGQLNTEAFF
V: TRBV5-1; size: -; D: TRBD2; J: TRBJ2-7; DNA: TGCGCCAGCAGCGGACCTAGCGGGGCCTACTACGAGCAGTACTTC; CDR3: CASSGPSGAYYEQYF
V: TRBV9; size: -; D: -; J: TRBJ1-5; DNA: TGTGCCAGCAGCGTAGGTCAGAACAATCAGCCCCAGCATTTT; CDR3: CASSVGQNNQPQHF
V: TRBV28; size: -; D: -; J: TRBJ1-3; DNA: TGTGCCAGCAGTATCTTATCTGGAAACACCATATATTTT; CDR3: CASSILSGNTIYF
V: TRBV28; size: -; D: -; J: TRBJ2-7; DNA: TGTGCCAGCAGTTTATACTCAGGGCGATCATCCTACGAGCAGTACTTC; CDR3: CASSLYSGRSSYEQYF
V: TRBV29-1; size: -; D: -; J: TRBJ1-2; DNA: TGCAGCGTTGTCGGACATCAAAGGGGGAACTATGGCTACACCTTC; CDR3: CSVVGHQRGNYGYTF
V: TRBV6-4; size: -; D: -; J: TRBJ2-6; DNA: TGTGCCAGCAGTGACGACAGTTCCTCTGGGGCCAACGTCCTGACTTTC; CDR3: CASSDDSSSGANVLTF